Shown below are 17 T cell receptor beta chains from a single sample sequenced in a study of OX40 agonist ivuxolimab in advanced cancers. Profiling relied on immunoSEQ multiplex PCR, and the TCRdb table lists in-frame clones only, not all of them. The profile covers some 140,000 clones, with 90% to 95% appearing a single time and roughly 0.94% taken by the ten largest. The input for sequencing was CD4+ or CD8+ T cells sorted from blood, taken in a trial of the OX40 agonist ivuxolimab. Source of these receptors: an adult with an advanced solid tumor such as melanoma, head and neck, liver or kidney cancer.

J is TRBJ2-3 and V is TRBV18; 7 bases are shared with TRBD2. CDR1 KGHSH and CDR2 LQKENI come from the germline V gene. The CDR3 has 14 amino acids. With V trimmed by 0 bases and J by 6 bases, 3 bases remained unmatched. In nucleotides, the CDR3 is TGTGCCAGCTCACCACCGAACGGGAGGGATACGCAGTATTTT. Its protein is CASSPPNGRDTQYF.

DNA of the CDR3: TGTGCCAGCAGCCCGGCGGGGGCGGGGGAGACCCAGTACTTC. As protein: CASSPAGAGETQYF. This sequence joins TRBV6-5 and TRBJ2-5; the D gene is possibly TRBD2 (7 bases). The germline V gene encodes CDR1 MNHEY and CDR2 SVGAGI. V lost 6 bases to trimming and J lost 5 bases, with 16 bases between them. The CDR3 spans 14 residues.

The chain combines TRBV7-9 with TRBJ2-7; no clear D gene. CDR1 and CDR2 (germline): SEHNR, FQNEAQ (reference sequence). The CDR3 is made up of 11 amino acids. V lost 3 bases and J 3 bases, leaving 3 bases between the germline ends. This CDR3 reads CASSFLYEQYF. The CDR3 DNA reads TGTGCCAGCAGCTTCCTCTACGAGCAGTACTTC.

This sequence joins TRBV5-1 and TRBJ2-3; D remains ambiguous. The CDR3 loop spans 16 amino acids. V was shortened by 4 bases and J by 1 base, with 16 bases between the two germline ends. The germline V gene encodes CDR1 SGHRS and CDR2 YFSETQ. Here the CDR3 DNA reads TGCGCCAGCAGCCCCACTCCGATCCCGGGCACAGATACGCAGTATTTT. Its translation: CASSPTPIPGTDTQYF.

The chain links TRBV11-3 to TRBJ2-5; D is undetermined. The V gene's germline CDR1 is SGHNT and CDR2 YENEEA. The CDR3 is 13 amino acids. V lost 1 base and J lost 5, with 8 bases in between. Here the CDR3 reads CASSLAQEETQYF. CDR3 nucleotides: TGTGCCAGCAGCTTAGCCCAGGAGGAGACCCAGTACTTC.

The CDR3 DNA reads TGTGCCAGCAGCTTAGTATTGGGGAGTGAAGCTTTCTTT. Its translation: CASSLVLGSEAFF. The J gene is TRBJ1-1, the V gene TRBV11-2, with D uncertain. Trimming removed 1 base from V and 7 bases from J, with 10 bases in between. Germline lookup yields CDR1 SGHAT and CDR2 FQNNGV. There are 13 residues in the CDR3.

As to this clone: Distinct nucleotide sequences in the sample also encode this CDR3. The genes are TRBV5-1 and TRBJ1-2; a weak D match, TRBD1 (6 bases). Germline assignment: CDR1 SGHRS and CDR2 YFSETQ. Trimming shortened V by 0 bases and J by 3 bases, and 6 bases separated the two germline ends. The CDR3 sequence is 13 residues long. This CDR3 is CASSLDRDYGYTF. The CDR3 coding sequence is TGCGCCAGCAGCTTGGACAGGGACTATGGCTACACCTTC.

CDR3 residues: CASSQGAGAGNTIYF. CDR3 in DNA: TGCGCCAGCAGCCAAGGGGCGGGGGCTGGAAACACCATATATTTT. The gene calls are TRBV4-1 and TRBJ1-3, with D maybe TRBD1 (5 bases). From germline, CDR1 is MGHRA and CDR2 YSYEKL. The CDR3 is 15 amino acids. Trimming took 1 base from V and 2 from J, leaving 9 bases between them.

The sample holds a few counts of this clone. The genes are TRBV27 and TRBJ1-2; 7 bases agree with TRBD1. The V gene end was trimmed by 4 bases and the J gene end by 0 bases; junction bases not matched to a gene: 5. Germline values: CDR1 MNHEY, CDR2 SMNVEV (reference sequence). The CDR3 is made up of 15 amino acids. CDR3 DNA: TGTGCCAGCAGTTCCCCCGGGACAGCTAACTATGGCTACACCTTC. It yields the protein CASSSPGTANYGYTF.

The chain has TRBV7-8 and TRBJ2-1; unclear D gene. Per the germline V gene, CDR1 is SGHVS and CDR2 is FQNEAQ. The CDR3 contains 13 residues. With 5 bases removed from V and 4 bases from J, the gap between germline ends came to 9 bases. The DNA for the CDR3 is TGTGCCAGCAGCCCTGCGCAGTACAATGAGCAGTTCTTC. This gives the protein CASSPAQYNEQFF.

This chain uses TRBV4-1 with TRBJ1-2, with D possibly TRBD1 on 5 matching bases. From germline, CDR1 is MGHRA and CDR2 YSYEKL. The ends were cut back, 8 bases at V and 8 bases at J, with 15 bases in the middle. The CDR3 is made up of 12 amino acids. The CDR3 nucleotides read TGCGCCAGCCGAACCACAGGTCCGGGCTACACCTTC. Its protein product is CASRTTGPGYTF.

The chain is built from TRBV7-2 and TRBJ2-2, with no clear D. CDR3 length equals 14 residues. V was clipped by 3 bases and J by 1 base, with 6 bases between them. Germline CDR1 SGHTA, CDR2 FQGNSA. CDR3 residues: CASSLVVNTGELFF. The CDR3 DNA reads TGTGCCAGCAGCTTGGTGGTGAACACCGGGGAGCTGTTTTTT.

This chain joins TRBV28 and TRBJ1-2; D remains unclear. Between the trimmed V and J ends, which lost 3 bases and 2 bases, there was a span of 7 bases. This CDR3 has 13 residues. CDR1 MDHEN and CDR2 SYDVKM come from the germline V gene. This CDR3 reads CASSFSGNYGYTF. In nucleotides, the CDR3 is TGTGCCAGCAGTTTCTCGGGGAACTATGGCTACACCTTC.

A word on this clone: The sample has other DNA sequences that encode this CDR3 too. The rearrangement links TRBV7-2 to TRBJ2-7; no firm D call. Germline V gene data show CDR1 as SGHTA and CDR2 as FQGNSA. The V end lost 2 bases, the J end lost 4 bases, and 3 bases lay between the germline ends. This CDR3 spans 11 amino acids. CDR3 DNA sequence: TGTGCCAGCAGCTTAAGATACGAGCAGTACTTC. Residues: CASSLRYEQYF.

The V call is TRBV10-3, the J call TRBJ2-1, with 10 positions matching TRBD1. With 7 bases clipped from V and 1 base from J, the junction kept 1 base outside the gene matches. Germline V gives CDR1 ENHRY, CDR2 SYGVKD. This CDR3 spans 14 amino acids. CDR3: CAIKGQGSYNEQFF. Written as DNA, the CDR3 is TGTGCCATCAAGGGACAGGGGTCCTACAATGAGCAGTTCTTC.

The chain couples TRBV6-5 to TRBJ1-1; D is perhaps TRBD1 (6 bases). V lost 3 bases, J lost 4 bases, and 15 bases lay in between. CDR1 is MNHEY, CDR2 SVGAGI, per germline. The CDR3 loop spans 15 amino acids. The CDR3 region has the DNA TGTGCCAGCAGTTATGGAACAGGGATCCTCACTGAAGCTTTCTTT. Its translation is CASSYGTGILTEAFF.

The CDR3 DNA reads TGCGCCAGCAGCCAGGACATAATCACAGATACGCAGTATTTT. This codes for CASSQDIITDTQYF. The chain is built from TRBV5-1 and TRBJ2-3; weak D call: TRBD1 (5 bases). The V gene lost 4 bases and the J gene lost 2 bases, with 11 bases spanning the gap. The CDR3 runs 14 residues. Germline values: CDR1 SGHRS, CDR2 YFSETQ.